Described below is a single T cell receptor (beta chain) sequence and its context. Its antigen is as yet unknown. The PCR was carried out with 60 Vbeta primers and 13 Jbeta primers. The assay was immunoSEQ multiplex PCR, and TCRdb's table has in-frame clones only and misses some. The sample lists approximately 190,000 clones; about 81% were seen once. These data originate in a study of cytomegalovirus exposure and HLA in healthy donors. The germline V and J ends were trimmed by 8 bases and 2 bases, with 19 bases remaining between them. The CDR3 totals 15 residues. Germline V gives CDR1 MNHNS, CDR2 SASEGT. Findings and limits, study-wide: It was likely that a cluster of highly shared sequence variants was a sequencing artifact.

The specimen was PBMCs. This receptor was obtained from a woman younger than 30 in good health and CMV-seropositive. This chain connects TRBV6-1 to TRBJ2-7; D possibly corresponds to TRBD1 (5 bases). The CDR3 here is CASEKLAGPTYEQYF. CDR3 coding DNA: TGTGCCAGCGAAAAATTGGCAGGGCCGACCTACGAGCAGTACTTC.